Following are 28 T cell receptor beta chains from one sample sequenced in a study of radiotherapy plus CTLA-4 blockade in lung cancer. Some clones are missing from TCRdb's copy, which holds only in-frame ones; the method was immunoSEQ multiplex PCR. The profile shows some 34,000 clones, roughly 72% of them singletons. The specimen comprised peripheral blood, sampled from a patient treated with radiotherapy plus ipilimumab. These TCRs come from a human donor with non-small cell lung cancer who had stable disease on radiotherapy plus ipilimumab.

This chain connects TRBV4-3 to TRBJ1-2; no definite D call. The V end was cut by 2 bases, the J end by 4 bases, with 8 bases between. The germline CDR1 and CDR2 sequences are LGHNA and YSLEER. The CDR3 is 13 residues long. CDR3: CASSQRSSYGYTF. The DNA of the CDR3 is TGCGCCAGCAGCCAAAGGAGCAGCTATGGCTACACCTTC.

The chain is built from TRBV7-9 and TRBJ2-2; perhaps TRBD1 as D (5 bases). CDR3 length: 16 amino acids. Germline V gene sequence: CDR1 SEHNR, CDR2 FQNEAQ (reference sequence). The V and J ends lost 5 bases and 2 bases respectively, with 15 bases between them. CDR3 DNA: TGTGCCAGCAGCCCCTTCGGCAGGGCAAACACCGGGGAGCTGTTTTTT. As protein: CASSPFGRANTGELFF.

This clone appeared once. V gene TRBV7-6 combines with J gene TRBJ2-3; perhaps TRBD2 as D (5 bases). CDR1 and CDR2 from the germline V gene are SGHVS and FNYEAQ. V was pared by 2 bases and J by 8 bases, with 11 bases between. The CDR3 extends over 13 amino acids. DNA of the CDR3: TGTGCCAGCAGCTTAATGACCGGGGTTACGCAGTATTTT. Translating gives CASSLMTGVTQYF.

The chain recombines TRBV7-9 with TRBJ2-7, with TRBD2 matching over 15 bases. The CDR3 length is 16 residues. Losses at the gene ends were 10 bases for V and 4 bases for J; bases not matched to a gene: 11. Germline V CDR1 and CDR2: SEHNR, FQNEAQ (reference sequence). The CDR3 DNA reads as TGTGCCACATCCGGGACTAGCGGGGGGTCGGGTTACGAGCAGTACTTC. Translation: CATSGTSGGSGYEQYF. Using reference TRBV7-9 and TRBJ2-7 for the parts outside the CDR3, the full variable domain is DTGVSQNPRHKITKRGQNVTFRCDPISEHNRLYWYRQTLGQGPEFLTYFQNEAQLEKSRLLSDRFSAERPKGSFSTLEIQRTEQGDSAMYLCATSGTSGGSGYEQYFGPGTRLTVT.

The chain employs TRBV7-2 and TRBJ1-5, with 8 bases identical to TRBD1. CDR1 and CDR2 from the germline V gene are SGHTA and FQGNSA. V lost 0 bases, J lost 7 bases, and 5 bases stayed unmatched. The CDR3 spans 15 residues. This CDR3 is CASSLASTGGQPQHF. In DNA, the CDR3 is TGTGCCAGCAGCTTAGCGTCTACAGGGGGGCAGCCCCAGCATTTT. Full variable domain (missing parts from reference TRBV7-2 and TRBJ1-5): GAGVSQSPSNKVTEKGKDVELRCDPISGHTALYWYRQSLGQGLEFLIYFQGNSAPDKSGLPSDRFSAERTGGSVSTLTIQRTQQEDSAVYLCASSLASTGGQPQHFGDGTRLSIL.

In its sample, this clone was seen a few times. The V gene is TRBV5-5, the J gene TRBJ1-4, with 8 bases identical to TRBD1. The V gene end was trimmed by 4 bases and the J gene end by 1 base; junction bases not matched to a gene: 18. Germline V gives CDR1 SGHKS, CDR2 YYEKEE (reference sequence). The CDR3 totals 20 residues. In DNA form, the CDR3 reads TGTGCCAGCAGCAGAGAGGGGACAGGCGGGGGCATTGGAACTAATGAAAAACTGTTTTTT. This sequence encodes CASSREGTGGGIGTNEKLFF.

The rearrangement uses TRBV6-5 and TRBJ2-5; TRBD2 aligns across 7 bases. Per the germline V gene, CDR1 is MNHEY and CDR2 is SVGAGI. J gave up 5 bases and V 5 bases, and 8 bases lay outside the gene matches. This CDR3 spans 14 amino acids. CDR3 sequence: CASSLTGGRETQYF. The CDR3 DNA reads as TGTGCCAGCAGTCTCACGGGGGGTAGGGAGACCCAGTACTTC.

This clone appeared a few times. This sequence joins TRBV5-1 and TRBJ2-3, with a tentative D call TRBD1 (6 bases). Trimming pared 2 bases from V and 2 bases from J, leaving 12 bases between. The CDR3 spans 15 residues. The germline V gene has CDR1 SGHRS and CDR2 YFSETQ. The CDR3, as DNA: TGCGCCAGCAGCTTAACAGGGAACCCCACAGATACGCAGTATTTT. Amino acids: CASSLTGNPTDTQYF.

V is TRBV5-4 and J is TRBJ1-1; TRBD1 agrees at 11 bases. This CDR3 has 16 amino acids. With V trimmed by 4 bases and J by 11 bases, 16 bases remained unmatched. Germline V gives CDR1 SGHNT, CDR2 YYREEE (reference sequence). The CDR3 bases are TGTGCCAGCAGCGATCCGGGACAGGGGGAATTAAAGACGGCTTTCTTT. Protein sequence: CASSDPGQGELKTAFF.

The gene calls are TRBV7-2 and TRBJ1-5, with D tentatively TRBD1 (5 bases). The CDR3 runs 15 residues. The V end was cut by 5 bases, the J end by 2 bases, with 13 bases between. CDR1 SGHTA and CDR2 FQGNSA come from the germline V gene. The CDR3 protein is CASSAEGYGNQPQHF. The CDR3 DNA is TGTGCCAGCAGCGCGGAGGGGTATGGCAATCAGCCCCAGCATTTT.

The V and J genes are TRBV5-6 and TRBJ2-5; TRBD2 might be the D (6 bases). CDR1 SGHDT and CDR2 YYEEEE come from the germline V gene. Trimming stripped 4 bases from V and 4 bases from J, with 14 bases between. The CDR3 is 14 residues long. As DNA, the CDR3 is TGTGCCAGCAGCATATCCGGGAGCCGAGAGACCCAGTACTTC. Translating gives CASSISGSRETQYF.

V is TRBV9 and J is TRBJ2-2, with 9 bases lining up with TRBD1. The CDR3 consists of 16 residues. V trimming: 4 bases; J trimming: 4 bases; junction bases outside the gene matches: 8. Germline V CDR1 and CDR2: SGDLS, YYNGEE. CDR3 region: CASSPRQGGATGELFF. The CDR3 DNA reads as TGTGCCAGCAGCCCCCGACAGGGGGGGGCCACCGGGGAGCTGTTTTTT.

This clone was seen just once. The chain joins TRBV7-2 to TRBJ1-5, with 7 positions matching TRBD1. V gave up 3 bases and J gave up 1 base; unmatched junction bases: 3. CDR3 length equals 15 residues. CDR1 and CDR2 from the germline V gene are SGHTA and FQGNSA. DNA of the CDR3: TGTGCCAGCAGCTTGCAGACAGGGAGCAATCAGCCCCAGCATTTT. Translating gives CASSLQTGSNQPQHF.

The CDR3 spells CASSLGGGAGYNEQFF. The CDR3 bases are TGCGCCAGCAGCTTGGGAGGGGGCGCGGGGTACAATGAGCAGTTCTTC. The genes are TRBV5-1 and TRBJ2-1, with D possibly matching TRBD1 (7 bases). CDR1 is SGHRS and CDR2 is YFSETQ in the germline V gene. The V and J ends lost 0 bases and 4 bases respectively, with 14 bases between them. This CDR3 has 16 residues.

The chain uses TRBV7-2 and TRBJ2-5; the D gene is possibly TRBD2 (5 bases). This CDR3 has 15 residues. V lost 5 bases and J 1 base, leaving 14 bases between the germline ends. Germline CDR1 is SGHTA and CDR2 is FQGNSA. In DNA form, the CDR3 reads TGTGCCAGCAGCCCTATTACTAGTCGCCAAGAGACCCAGTACTTC. Translation gives CASSPITSRQETQYF.

The chain employs TRBV19 and TRBJ1-2; 9 bases map to TRBD1. CDR1 LNHDA and CDR2 SQIVND come from the germline V gene (reference sequence). J lost 4 bases, V lost 7 bases, and 13 bases had no gene match. The CDR3 is 16 amino acids. The chain's CDR3 is CASNKASGQGFYGYTF. The CDR3 region has the DNA TGTGCCAGTAACAAAGCATCGGGACAGGGATTCTATGGCTACACCTTC.

V gene TRBV9 combines with J gene TRBJ2-1; D may be TRBD2 (7 bases). There are 16 residues in the CDR3. Trimming left V 2 bases short and J 2 bases short, with 14 bases between. The V gene's germline CDR1 is SGDLS and CDR2 YYNGEE. CDR3 region: CASSVREGGAYNEQFF. The CDR3 region has the DNA TGTGCCAGCAGCGTCCGTGAGGGGGGGGCCTACAATGAGCAGTTCTTC.

This clone has a handful of counts. The chain recombines TRBV5-1 with TRBJ2-5; TRBD1 aligns across 8 bases. This CDR3 is 16 amino acids long. Germline V lookup: CDR1 SGHRS, CDR2 YFSETQ. The trim removed 0 bases at V and 1 base at J, leaving 5 bases unmatched. As DNA, the CDR3 is TGCGCCAGCAGCTTGGCGTCGGACAGGGCCCAAGAGACCCAGTACTTC. It encodes CASSLASDRAQETQYF.

The rearrangement links TRBV23-1 to TRBJ1-2; perhaps TRBD1 as D (6 bases). TRBV23-1 is recorded as an ORF, its role being uncertain. V was trimmed by 2 bases and J by 0 bases, leaving 16 bases between them. This CDR3 spans 17 amino acids. The CDR3 spells CASSQPASGATNYGYTF. In DNA, the CDR3 is TGCGCCAGCAGTCAACCCGCCTCAGGGGCCACTAACTATGGCTACACCTTC.

This clone was recorded once. V usage is TRBV2 and J usage is TRBJ1-2, with TRBD1 as a possible D gene (5 bases). The germline V gene encodes CDR1 SNHLY and CDR2 FYNNEI. V lost 2 bases to trimming and J lost 6 bases, with 16 bases between them. The CDR3 is 15 residues long. CDR3 in DNA: TGTGCCAGCAGTGAACGTACCAGGGAGGCTGATGGCTACACCTTC. Amino acids: CASSERTREADGYTF.

This clone has only one observation. The V gene is TRBV5-6, the J gene TRBJ1-5; maybe TRBD1 (6 bases). Germline CDR1 and CDR2: SGHDT and YYEEEE. The CDR3 is made up of 12 amino acids. V lost 4 bases, J lost 6 bases, and 8 bases lay in between. DNA for the CDR3: TGTGCCAGCAGCGGGGGCCGTCAGCCCCAGCATTTT. Encoded protein: CASSGGRQPQHF. The full variable domain, in which reference TRBV5-6 and TRBJ1-5 provide the parts outside the CDR3, is DAGVTQSPTHLIKTRGQQVTLRCSPKSGHDTVSWYQQALGQGPQFIFQYYEEEERQRGNFPDRFSGHQFPNYSSELNVNALLLGDSALYLCASSGGRQPQHFGDGTRLSIL.

With respect to this clone: Other DNA sequences in this sample translate to the same CDR3. The chain is built from TRBV9 and TRBJ1-5; maybe TRBD1 (5 bases). Trimming pared 0 bases from V and 1 base from J, leaving 5 bases between. The CDR3 covers 14 residues. CDR1 and CDR2 from the germline V gene are SGDLS and YYNGEE. CDR3: CASSVGQSNQPQHF. CDR3 nucleotides: TGTGCCAGCAGCGTAGGACAGAGCAATCAGCCCCAGCATTTT.

CDR3 residues: CASGLDIPYEQYF. The CDR3 region has the DNA TGTGCTAGTGGTTTGGACATCCCCTACGAGCAGTACTTC. The gene calls are TRBV12-5 and TRBJ2-7; no clear D gene. The germline CDR1 and CDR2 sequences are LGHNT and FRNRAP. The germline V and J ends were trimmed by 1 base and 2 bases, with 6 bases remaining between them. The CDR3 is 13 amino acids.

The chain is built from TRBV4-1 and TRBJ2-5; 9 bases line up with TRBD2. V lost 6 bases to trimming and J lost 2 bases; unmatched junction nucleotides: 7. Germline CDR1 MGHRA, CDR2 YSYEKL. The CDR3 is made up of 15 amino acids. Here the CDR3 reads CASRFSGGLQETQYF. CDR3 DNA sequence: TGCGCCAGCAGATTTAGCGGGGGCTTACAAGAGACCCAGTACTTC.

The CDR3 protein is CASSLGHGESPLHF. CDR3 nucleotides: TGTGCCAGCTCATTGGGACATGGTGAATCACCCCTCCACTTT. This chain links TRBV18 with TRBJ1-6; possible D gene TRBD1, 6 bases. CDR3 size: 14 residues. The germline gives CDR1 KGHSH, CDR2 LQKENI. Trimming removed 5 bases at V and 10 bases at J, with 15 bases between.

The V gene is TRBV7-9, the J gene TRBJ1-5; TRBD1 agrees at 7 bases. Germline CDR1 is SEHNR and CDR2 is FQNEAQ (reference sequence). The CDR3 contains 18 residues. V lost 4 bases, J lost 1 base, and 13 bases stayed unmatched. The CDR3 is CASSSGVGAGGSNQPQHF. CDR3 nucleotide sequence: TGTGCCAGCAGCTCAGGGGTGGGGGCAGGGGGGAGCAATCAGCCCCAGCATTTT.

This chain's CDR3 is CAWSTGMNEQFF. The CDR3 DNA follows: TGTGCCTGGAGTACAGGGATGAATGAGCAGTTCTTC. V usage is TRBV30 and J usage is TRBJ2-1, with TRBD1 as a possible D gene (6 bases). The ends were cut back, 2 bases at V and 7 bases at J, with 9 bases in the middle. Germline V gives CDR1 GTSNPN, CDR2 SVGIG (reference sequence). The length of the CDR3 is 12 residues.

J is TRBJ2-2 and V is TRBV15; 7 bases match TRBD1. The CDR3 length is 16 residues. With V trimmed by 2 bases and J by 5 bases, 8 bases remained unmatched. Per germline, CDR1 LNHNV and CDR2 YYDKDF (reference sequence). CDR3 in amino acids: CATSRYGDSRTGELFF. The CDR3 region has the DNA TGTGCCACCAGCAGATATGGGGACAGTCGGACCGGGGAGCTGTTTTTT. Full variable domain (missing parts from reference TRBV15 and TRBJ2-2): DAMVIQNPRYQVTQFGKPVTLSCSQTLNHNVMYWYQQKSSQAPKLLFHYYDKDFNNEADTPDNFQSRRPNTSFCFLDIRSPGLGDTAMYLCATSRYGDSRTGELFFGEGSRLTVL.